This T cell receptor (beta chain) was sequenced in a study of T cell responses to AZD1222 COVID-19 vaccine. Study findings and constraints: The sample set comprised mostly white British donors with more females, and clonal diversity was possibly underestimated. Spike as a whole was targeted by vaccine-associated CD4 TCRs, dominant at 160-218 and 743-854.

On this clone: Its antigen is still unknown.

Sequencing used immunoSEQ multiplex PCR; TCRdb keeps in-frame clones, though not all of them. This sample has more than 95,000 clones; around 92% occur once, and the top ten carry 45%. Sequencing used peripheral blood, obtained on day 0 of AZD1222 vaccination. This TCR was recovered from an adult in good health.

The CDR3, as DNA: TGTGCCAGCAGAGGGACGGGGGCTTCCTACGAGCAGTACTTC. Protein sequence: CASRGTGASYEQYF. The J gene is TRBJ2-7, the V gene TRBV6-5, with D possibly being TRBD1 or TRBD2 (6 bases each). The CDR3 is 14 amino acids. CDR1 MNHEY and CDR2 SVGAGI come from the germline V gene. Trimming removed 6 bases at V and 1 base at J, with 13 bases between.